This T cell receptor (beta chain) appears in the sequencing data of a study of T cells in Graves' hyperthyroidism and ophthalmopathy. Study-level points and caveats: Ophthalmopathy onset followed model prediction by a median approximately six months.

For this clonotype: The antigen remains undetermined.

Patients having uncontrolled infection, another autoimmune disease, pregnancy or lactation were not included. Diagnoses were made from clinical symptoms, serum measures (thyroxine and TRAb), thyroid ultrasound and orbital computed tomography. Researchers amplified the TCR beta CDR3 regions from RNA transcripts. The HTBI primer set was used in a first-round RT-PCR of the TCR CDR3. MiXCR was run by TCRdb on the multiplex PCR reads, yielding one entry per CDR3 protein. The sample records 390,000 or so distinct CDR3 sequences, under 15% being singletons. The CDR3 spans 16 residues. V shed 1 base and J shed 5 bases, with 12 bases lying between them. Germline values: CDR1 SGHTA, CDR2 FQGNSA.

This TCR was recovered from a young man with Graves' ophthalmopathy. The sequencing input was blood. V usage is TRBV7-2 and J usage is TRBJ1-6; D ambiguous. The CDR3 DNA is TGTGCCAGCAGCTTAGTCTCCGGGCCCAATAATTCACCCCTCCACTTT. Protein: CASSLVSGPNNSPLHF.